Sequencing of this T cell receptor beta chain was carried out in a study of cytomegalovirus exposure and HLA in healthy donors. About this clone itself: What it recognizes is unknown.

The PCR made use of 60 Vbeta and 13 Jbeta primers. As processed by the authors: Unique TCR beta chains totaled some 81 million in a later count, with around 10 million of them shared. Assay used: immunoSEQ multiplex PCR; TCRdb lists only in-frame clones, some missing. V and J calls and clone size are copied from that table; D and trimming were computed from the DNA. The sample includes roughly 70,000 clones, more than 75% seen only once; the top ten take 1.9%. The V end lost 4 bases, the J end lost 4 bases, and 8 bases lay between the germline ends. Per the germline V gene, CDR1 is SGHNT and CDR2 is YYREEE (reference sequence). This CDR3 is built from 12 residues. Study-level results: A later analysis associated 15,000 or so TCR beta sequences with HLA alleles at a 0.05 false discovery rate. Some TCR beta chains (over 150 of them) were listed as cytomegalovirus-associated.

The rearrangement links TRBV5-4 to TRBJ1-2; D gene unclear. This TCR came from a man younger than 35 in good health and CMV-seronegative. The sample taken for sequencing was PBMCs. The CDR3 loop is CASSPGSYGYTF. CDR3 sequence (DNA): TGTGCCAGCAGCCCCGGGTCCTATGGCTACACCTTC.